This T cell receptor (beta chain) was retrieved from a study of regulatory T cells in long-lasting Graves disease. This clonotype was found many times. CDR3 regions were amplified by Arm-PCR using iRepertoire HTBI primers to build TCR beta libraries. Each CDR3 protein is one row after TCRdb ran MiXCR on the multiplex PCR reads. This table holds a few hundred thousand distinct CDR3 sequences, approximately 21% found once. The CDR3 is 15 residues long. Trimming took 6 bases from V and 5 from J; bases not matched to a gene: 11. From germline, CDR1 is MDHEN and CDR2 SYDVKM. As for time point: persistent/refractory GD, antithyroid drugs over 5 years with positive TRAb. The TCR library was made from RNA that had been extracted from PBMCs in TRIzol.

This clonotype was sampled from a female donor with Graves disease. The chain recombines TRBV28 with TRBJ2-7, with 9 bases aligning to TRBD2. This material consisted of peripheral blood mononuclear cells (PBMCs), taken when the disease was refractory, from a patient treated with antithyroid drugs. Here the CDR3 DNA reads TGTGCCAGCAGAATCTTAGCGGGAGAGGGGGACGAGCAGTACTTC. This encodes CASRILAGEGDEQYF.